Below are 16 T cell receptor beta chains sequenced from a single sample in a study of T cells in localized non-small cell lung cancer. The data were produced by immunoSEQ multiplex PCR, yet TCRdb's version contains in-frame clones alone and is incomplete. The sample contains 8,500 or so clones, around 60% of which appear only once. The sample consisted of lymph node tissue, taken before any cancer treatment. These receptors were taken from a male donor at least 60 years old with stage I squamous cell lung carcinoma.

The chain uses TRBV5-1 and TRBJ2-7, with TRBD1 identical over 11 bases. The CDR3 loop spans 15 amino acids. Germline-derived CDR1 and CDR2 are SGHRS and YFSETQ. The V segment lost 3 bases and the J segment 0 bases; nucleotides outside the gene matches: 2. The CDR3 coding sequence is TGCGCCAGCAGCTCAGGACAGGGGGCCTCCTACGAGCAGTACTTC. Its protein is CASSSGQGASYEQYF. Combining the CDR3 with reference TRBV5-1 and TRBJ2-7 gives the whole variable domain KAGVTQTPRYLIKTRGQQVTLSCSPISGHRSVSWYQQTPGQGLQFLFEYFSETQRNKGNFPGRFSGRQFSNSRSEMNVSTLELGDSALYLCASSSGQGASYEQYFGPGTRLTVT.

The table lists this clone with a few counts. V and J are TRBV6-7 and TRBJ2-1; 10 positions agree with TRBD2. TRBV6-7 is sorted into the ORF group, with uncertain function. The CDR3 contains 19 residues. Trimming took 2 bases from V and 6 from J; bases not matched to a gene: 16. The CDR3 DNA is TGTGCCAGCAGTTACGTAAGTACCTCTAGCGGGAGCCGATCCAATGAGCAGTTCTTC. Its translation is CASSYVSTSSGSRSNEQFF.

The CDR3 coding sequence is TGTGCCAGCAGTTTATTACAGGGTGGTTCCTACGAGCAGTACTTC. Encoded protein: CASSLLQGGSYEQYF. This chain joins TRBV28 and TRBJ2-7; possibly TRBD1 for D (6 bases). V was pared by 1 base and J by 1 base, with 11 bases between. Per the germline V gene, CDR1 is MDHEN and CDR2 is SYDVKM. CDR3 length: 15 amino acids.

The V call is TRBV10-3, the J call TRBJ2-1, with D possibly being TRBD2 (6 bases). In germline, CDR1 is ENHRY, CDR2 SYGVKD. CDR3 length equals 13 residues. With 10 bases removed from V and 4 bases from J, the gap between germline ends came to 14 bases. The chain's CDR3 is CATLLAAYNEQFF. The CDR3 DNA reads TGTGCCACCCTCTTAGCGGCATACAATGAGCAGTTCTTC.

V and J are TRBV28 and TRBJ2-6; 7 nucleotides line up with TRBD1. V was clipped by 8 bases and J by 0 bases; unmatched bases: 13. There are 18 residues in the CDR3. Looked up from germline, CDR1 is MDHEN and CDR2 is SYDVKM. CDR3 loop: CASPRGQDYFSGANVLTF. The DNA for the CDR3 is TGTGCCAGCCCCCGTGGACAGGATTACTTCTCTGGGGCCAACGTCCTGACTTTC.

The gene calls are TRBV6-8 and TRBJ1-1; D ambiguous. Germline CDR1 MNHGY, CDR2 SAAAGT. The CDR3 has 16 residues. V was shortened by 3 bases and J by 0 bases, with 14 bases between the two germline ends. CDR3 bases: TGTGCCAGCAGTTATGTTGGCCTCGGAATGAACACTGAAGCTTTCTTT. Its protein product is CASSYVGLGMNTEAFF.

CDR3 protein: CASSVGGGSRDTQYF. The CDR3 DNA reads TGTGCCAGCAGCGTAGGTGGCGGGAGTAGGGATACGCAGTATTTT. The chain joins TRBV7-4 to TRBJ2-3; 7 bases agree with TRBD2. This CDR3 is 15 amino acids long. The trim removed 5 bases at V and 6 bases at J, leaving 11 bases unmatched. CDR1 SGHVT and CDR2 SQSDAQ come from the germline V gene.

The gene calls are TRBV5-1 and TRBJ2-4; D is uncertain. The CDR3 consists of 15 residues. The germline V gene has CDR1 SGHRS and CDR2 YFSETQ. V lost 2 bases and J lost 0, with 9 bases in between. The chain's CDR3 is CASSFGELAKNIQYF. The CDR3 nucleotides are TGCGCCAGCAGCTTTGGGGAACTAGCCAAAAACATTCAGTACTTC.

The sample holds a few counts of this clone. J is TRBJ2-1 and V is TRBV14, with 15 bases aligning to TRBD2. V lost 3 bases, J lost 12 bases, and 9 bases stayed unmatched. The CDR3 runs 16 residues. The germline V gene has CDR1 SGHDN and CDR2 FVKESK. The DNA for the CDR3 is TGTGCCAGCAGCCATGCTCACGGACTAGCGGGAGGGGGGCAGTTCTTC. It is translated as CASSHAHGLAGGGQFF. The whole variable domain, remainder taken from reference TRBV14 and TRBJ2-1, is EAGVTQFPSHSVIEKGQTVTLRCDPISGHDNLYWYRRVMGKEIKFLLHFVKESKQDESGMPNNRFLAERTGGTYSTLKVQPAELEDSGVYFCASSHAHGLAGGGQFFGPGTRLTVL.

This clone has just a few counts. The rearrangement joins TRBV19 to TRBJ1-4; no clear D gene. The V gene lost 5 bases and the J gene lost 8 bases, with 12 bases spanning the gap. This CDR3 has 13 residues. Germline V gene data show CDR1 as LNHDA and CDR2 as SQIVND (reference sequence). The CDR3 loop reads CASSWRDGEKLFF. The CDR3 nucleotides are TGTGCCAGTAGTTGGAGGGATGGGGAAAAACTGTTTTTT.

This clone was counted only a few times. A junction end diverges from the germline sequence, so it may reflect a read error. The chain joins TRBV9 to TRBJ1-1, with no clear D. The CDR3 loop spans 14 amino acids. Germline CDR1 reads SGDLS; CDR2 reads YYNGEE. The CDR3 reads CTSSVGVMNTEAFF. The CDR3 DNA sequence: TGTACCAGCAGCGTAGGAGTCATGAACACTGAAGCTTTCTTT.

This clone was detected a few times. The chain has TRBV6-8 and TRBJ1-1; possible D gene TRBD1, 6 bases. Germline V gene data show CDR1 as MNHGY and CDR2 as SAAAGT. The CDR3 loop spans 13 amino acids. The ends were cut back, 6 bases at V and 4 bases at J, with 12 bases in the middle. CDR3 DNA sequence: TGTGCCAGCAGCCCATTAGGGGGCACTGAAGCTTTCTTT. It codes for CASSPLGGTEAFF.

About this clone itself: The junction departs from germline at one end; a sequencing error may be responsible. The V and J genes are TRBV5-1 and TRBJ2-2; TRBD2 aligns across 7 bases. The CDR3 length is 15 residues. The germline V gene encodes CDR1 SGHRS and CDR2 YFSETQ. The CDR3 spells CASSFEGGPTGELFF. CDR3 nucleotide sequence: TGCGCCAGCAGCTTCGAGGGAGGGCCGACCGGAGAGCTGTTTTTT.

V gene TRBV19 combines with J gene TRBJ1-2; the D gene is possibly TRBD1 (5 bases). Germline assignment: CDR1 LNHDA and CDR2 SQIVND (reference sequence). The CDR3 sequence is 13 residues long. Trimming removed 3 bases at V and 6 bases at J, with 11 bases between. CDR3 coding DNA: TGTGCCAGTAGTATCAGGGATTCAGATGGCTACACCTTC. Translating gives CASSIRDSDGYTF.

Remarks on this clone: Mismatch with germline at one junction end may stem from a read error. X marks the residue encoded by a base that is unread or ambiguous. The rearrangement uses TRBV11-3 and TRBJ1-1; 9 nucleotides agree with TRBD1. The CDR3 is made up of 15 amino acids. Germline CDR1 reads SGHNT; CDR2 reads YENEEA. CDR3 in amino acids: CASSLVGDRVTEXFF. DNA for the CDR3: TGTGCCAGCAGCTTAGTGGGGGACAGGGTTACTGAAGYTTTCTTT.

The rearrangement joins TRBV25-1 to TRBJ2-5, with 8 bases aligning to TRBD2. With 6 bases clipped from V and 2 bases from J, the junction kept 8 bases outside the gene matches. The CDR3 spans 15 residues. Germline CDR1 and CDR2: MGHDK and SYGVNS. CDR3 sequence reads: CASSSTSGPQETQYF. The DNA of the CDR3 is TGTGCCAGCAGCTCTACTAGCGGCCCACAAGAGACCCAGTACTTC. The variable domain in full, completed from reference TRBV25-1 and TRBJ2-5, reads EADIYQTPRYLVIGTGKKITLECSQTMGHDKMYWYQQDPGMELHLIHYSYGVNSTEKGDLSSESTVSRIRTEHFPLTLESARPSHTSQYLCASSSTSGPQETQYFGPGTRLLVL.